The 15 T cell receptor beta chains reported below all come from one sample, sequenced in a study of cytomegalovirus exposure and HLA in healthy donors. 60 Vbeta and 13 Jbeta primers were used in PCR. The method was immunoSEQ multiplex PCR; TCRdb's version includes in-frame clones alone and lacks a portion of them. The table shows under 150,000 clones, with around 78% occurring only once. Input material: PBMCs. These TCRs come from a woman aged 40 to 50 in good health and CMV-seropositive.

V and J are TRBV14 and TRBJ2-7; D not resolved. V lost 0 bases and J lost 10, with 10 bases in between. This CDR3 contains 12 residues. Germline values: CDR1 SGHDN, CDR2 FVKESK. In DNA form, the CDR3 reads TGTGCCAGCAGCCAAGATGATGCGTACCAGTACTTC. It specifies CASSQDDAYQYF.

This CDR3 reads CASSLEAGVDTQYF. The CDR3, as DNA: TGCGCCAGCAGCTTGGAGGCAGGGGTGGATACGCAGTATTTT. This rearrangement joins TRBV5-1 to TRBJ2-3; TRBD1 might be the D (6 bases). The V gene's germline CDR1 is SGHRS and CDR2 YFSETQ. The V end was cut by 0 bases, the J end by 6 bases, with 11 bases between. This CDR3 comprises 14 residues.

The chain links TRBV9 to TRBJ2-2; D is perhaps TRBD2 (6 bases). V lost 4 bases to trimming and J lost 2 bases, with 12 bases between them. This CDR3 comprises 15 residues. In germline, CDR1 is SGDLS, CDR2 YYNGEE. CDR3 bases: TGTGCCAGCAGCAGGGGACTTCTCAACACCGGGGAGCTGTTTTTT. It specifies CASSRGLLNTGELFF.

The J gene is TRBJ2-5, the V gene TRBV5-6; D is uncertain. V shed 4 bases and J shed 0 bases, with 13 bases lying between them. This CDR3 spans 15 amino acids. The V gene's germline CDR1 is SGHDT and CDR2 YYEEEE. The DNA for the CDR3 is TGTGCCAGCAGCGGATTATACGGGTACCAAGAGACCCAGTACTTC. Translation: CASSGLYGYQETQYF.

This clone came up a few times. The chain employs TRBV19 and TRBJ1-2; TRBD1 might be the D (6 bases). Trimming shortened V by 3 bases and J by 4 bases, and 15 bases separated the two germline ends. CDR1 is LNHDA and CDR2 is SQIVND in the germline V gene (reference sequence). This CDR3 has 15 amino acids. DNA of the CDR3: TGTGCCAGTAGTATGGGGCACAGGGCTGGCTATGGCTACACCTTC. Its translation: CASSMGHRAGYGYTF.

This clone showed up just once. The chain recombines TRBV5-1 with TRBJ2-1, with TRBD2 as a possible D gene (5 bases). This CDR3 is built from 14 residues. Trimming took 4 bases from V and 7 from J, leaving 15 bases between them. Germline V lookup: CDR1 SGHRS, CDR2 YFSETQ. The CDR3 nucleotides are TGCGCCAGCAGCAGCAGCTGGAGGTTAAATGAGCAGTTCTTC. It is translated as CASSSSWRLNEQFF.

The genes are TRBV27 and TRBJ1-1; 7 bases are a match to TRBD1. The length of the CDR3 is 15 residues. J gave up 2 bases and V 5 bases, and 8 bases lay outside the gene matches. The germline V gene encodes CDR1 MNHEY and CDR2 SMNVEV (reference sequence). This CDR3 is CASSPKDRVNTEAFF. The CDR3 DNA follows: TGTGCCAGCAGTCCAAAAGACAGGGTAAACACTGAAGCTTTCTTT.

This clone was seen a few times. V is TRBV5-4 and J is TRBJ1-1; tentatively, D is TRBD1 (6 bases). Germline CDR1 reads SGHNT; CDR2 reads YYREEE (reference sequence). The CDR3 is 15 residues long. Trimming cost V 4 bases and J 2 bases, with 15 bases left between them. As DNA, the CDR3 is TGTGCCAGCAGCCCGAGGGCGACAGGCAACACTGAAGCTTTCTTT. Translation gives CASSPRATGNTEAFF.

The CDR3 reads CASSFTAGGYNEQFF. CDR3 nucleotides: TGTGCCAGCAGTTTTACGGCGGGAGGATACAATGAGCAGTTCTTC. The chain has TRBV6-1 and TRBJ2-1; TRBD2 matches at 8 bases. V dropped 5 bases and J dropped 4; count of bases not matched to a gene: 7. CDR3 length equals 15 residues. The germline V gene has CDR1 MNHNS and CDR2 SASEGT.

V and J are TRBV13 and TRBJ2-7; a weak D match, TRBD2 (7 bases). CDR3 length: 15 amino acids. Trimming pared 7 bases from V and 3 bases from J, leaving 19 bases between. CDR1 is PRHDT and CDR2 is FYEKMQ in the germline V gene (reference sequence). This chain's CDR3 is CASTPRGGGVYEQYF. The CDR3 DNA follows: TGTGCCAGCACCCCAAGGGGGGGAGGGGTCTACGAGCAGTACTTC.

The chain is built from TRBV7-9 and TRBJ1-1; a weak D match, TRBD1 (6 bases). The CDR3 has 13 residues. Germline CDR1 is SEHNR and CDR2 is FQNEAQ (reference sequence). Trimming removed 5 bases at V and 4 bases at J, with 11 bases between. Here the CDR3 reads CASSVQGSTEAFF. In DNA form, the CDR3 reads TGTGCCAGCAGCGTACAGGGAAGCACTGAAGCTTTCTTT.

The chain's CDR3 is CASSRLVSSGNTIYF. The CDR3, as DNA: TGTGCCAGTAGTCGACTGGTCAGCTCTGGAAACACCATATATTTT. The genes are TRBV19 and TRBJ1-3; no definite D call. Trimming stripped 5 bases from V and 0 bases from J, with 11 bases between. CDR1 is LNHDA, CDR2 SQIVND, per germline (reference sequence). This CDR3 comprises 15 residues. The variable domain in full, completed from reference TRBV19 and TRBJ1-3, reads DGGITQSPKYLFRKEGQNVTLSCEQNLNHDAMYWYRQDPGQGLRLIYYSQIVNDFQKGDIAEGYSVSREKKESFPLTVTSAQKNPTAFYLCASSRLVSSGNTIYFGEGSWLTVV.

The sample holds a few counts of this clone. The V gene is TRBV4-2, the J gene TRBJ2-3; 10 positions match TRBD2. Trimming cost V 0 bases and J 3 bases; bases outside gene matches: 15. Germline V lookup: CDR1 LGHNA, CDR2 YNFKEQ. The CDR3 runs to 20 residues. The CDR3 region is CASSQEVSASGSSRTDTQYF. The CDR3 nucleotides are TGTGCCAGCAGCCAAGAGGTATCGGCTAGCGGGAGTAGTAGGACAGATACGCAGTATTTT.

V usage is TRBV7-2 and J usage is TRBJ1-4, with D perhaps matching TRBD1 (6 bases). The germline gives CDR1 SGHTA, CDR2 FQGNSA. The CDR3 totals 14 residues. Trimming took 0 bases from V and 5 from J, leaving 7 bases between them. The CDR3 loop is CASSLAGHNEKLFF. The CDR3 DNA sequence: TGTGCCAGCAGCTTAGCGGGACACAATGAAAAACTGTTTTTT.

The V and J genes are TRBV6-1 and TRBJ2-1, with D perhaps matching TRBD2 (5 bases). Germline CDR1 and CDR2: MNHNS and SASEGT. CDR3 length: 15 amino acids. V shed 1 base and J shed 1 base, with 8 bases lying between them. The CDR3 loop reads CASSEGTGSYNEQFF. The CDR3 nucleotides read TGTGCCAGCAGTGAAGGGACGGGGTCCTACAATGAGCAGTTCTTC.